This T cell receptor (beta chain) stems from a study of T cell changes during pregnancy in multiple sclerosis. CDR3 size: 14 residues. Per the germline V gene, CDR1 is SGHRS and CDR2 is YFSETQ. Trimming pared 2 bases from V and 8 bases from J, leaving 16 bases between. Sequenced by immunoSEQ multiplex PCR; TCRdb stores in-frame clones only, minus some. Here the sample spans 60,000 to 75,000 clones, about nine tenths being singletons. This chain connects TRBV5-1 to TRBJ1-2; D is unclear. The sample consisted of peripheral blood, taken in the second trimester of pregnancy. This TCR was recovered from a female donor with multiple sclerosis, enrolled in a pregnancy study. The chain's CDR3 is CASSLDWSTMGYTF. The CDR3 DNA reads as TGCGCCAGCAGCTTAGACTGGTCTACTATGGGCTACACCTTC. Full variable domain (missing parts from reference TRBV5-1 and TRBJ1-2): KAGVTQTPRYLIKTRGQQVTLSCSPISGHRSVSWYQQTPGQGLQFLFEYFSETQRNKGNFPGRFSGRQFSNSRSEMNVSTLELGDSALYLCASSLDWSTMGYTFGSGTRLTVV.